This TCR beta chain was sequenced in a study of cytomegalovirus exposure and HLA in healthy donors. The V segment lost 3 bases and the J segment 2 bases; nucleotides outside the gene matches: 4. CDR3 length equals 14 residues. Germline lookup yields CDR1 SGHKS and CDR2 YYEKEE (reference sequence). Both 60 Vbeta primers and 13 Jbeta primers went into the PCR. The repertoire was sequenced with immunoSEQ multiplex PCR; TCRdb's copy has only in-frame clones and lacks some. The sample holds 130,000 or so clones; approximately 9% are singletons and the top ten take more than 6.5%. The J gene is TRBJ1-2, the V gene TRBV5-5; 7 bases agree with TRBD1. The material sequenced was PBMCs. This clonotype was sampled from a woman between 35 and 50 years old in good health and CMV-seropositive. The CDR3 DNA is TGTGCCAGCAGCTCTGCGACAGGGAACTATGGCTACACCTTC. Its translation: CASSSATGNYGYTF.